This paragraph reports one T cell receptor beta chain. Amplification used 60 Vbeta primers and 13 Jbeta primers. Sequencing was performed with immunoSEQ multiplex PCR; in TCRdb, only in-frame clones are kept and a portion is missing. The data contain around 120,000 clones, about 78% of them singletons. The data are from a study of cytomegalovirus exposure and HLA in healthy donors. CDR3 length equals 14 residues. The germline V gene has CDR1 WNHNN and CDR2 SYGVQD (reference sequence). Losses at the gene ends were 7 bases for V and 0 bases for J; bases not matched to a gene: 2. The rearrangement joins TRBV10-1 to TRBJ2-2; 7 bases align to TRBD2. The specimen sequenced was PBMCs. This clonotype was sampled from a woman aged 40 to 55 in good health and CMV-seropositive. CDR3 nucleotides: TGCGCCAGCAAGGGGAGGGCGAACACCGGGGAGCTGTTTTTT. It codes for CASKGRANTGELFF.